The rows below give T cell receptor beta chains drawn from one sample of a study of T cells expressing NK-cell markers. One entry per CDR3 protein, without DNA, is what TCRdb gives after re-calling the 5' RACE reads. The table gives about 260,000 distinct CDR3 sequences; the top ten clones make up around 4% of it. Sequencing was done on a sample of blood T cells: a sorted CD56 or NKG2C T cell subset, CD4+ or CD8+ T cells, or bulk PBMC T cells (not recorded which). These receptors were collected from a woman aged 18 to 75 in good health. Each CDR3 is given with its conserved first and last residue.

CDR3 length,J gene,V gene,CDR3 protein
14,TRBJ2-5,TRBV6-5,CASRLLGRGETQYF
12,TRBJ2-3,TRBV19,CASVSRSDTQYF
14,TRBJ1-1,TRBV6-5,CASSYGRSGTEAFF
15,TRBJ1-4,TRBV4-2,CASSQEGSAKEKLFF
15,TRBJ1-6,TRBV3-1,CASSQDWGNNSPLHF
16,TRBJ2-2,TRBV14,CASSQEGRPNTGELFF
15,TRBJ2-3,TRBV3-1,CASSPWDRVTDTQYF
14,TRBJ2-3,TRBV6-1,CASKKGGYTDTQYF
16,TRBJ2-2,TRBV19,CASSTRDLAGLGELFF
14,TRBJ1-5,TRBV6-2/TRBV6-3,CASSHNRVHQPQHF
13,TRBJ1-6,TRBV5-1,CASSRDGNSPLHF
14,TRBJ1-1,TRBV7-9,CASSFGQTNTEAFF
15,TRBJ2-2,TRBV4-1,CASSQEGAITGELFF
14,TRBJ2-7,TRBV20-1,CSARRGGGPREQYF
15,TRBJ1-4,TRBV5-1,CASSLGGTGDEKLFF
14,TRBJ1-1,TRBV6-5,CASSYSERNTEAFF
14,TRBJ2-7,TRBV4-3,CASSQGRQNYEQYF
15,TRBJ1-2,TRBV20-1,CSAIGTHRNNYGYTF
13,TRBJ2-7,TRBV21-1,CASSKREICEQYF
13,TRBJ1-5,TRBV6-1,CASSRQGDQPQHF
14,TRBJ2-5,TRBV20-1,CSAKKGPFQETQYF
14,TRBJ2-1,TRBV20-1,CSARVEREGREQFF
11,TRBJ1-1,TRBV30,CAWSWGAEAFF
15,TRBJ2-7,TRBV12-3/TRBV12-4,CASSLMTVQGYEQYF
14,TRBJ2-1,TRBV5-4,CASSSKGSYNEQFF
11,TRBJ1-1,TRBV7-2,CGVKGDTEAFF
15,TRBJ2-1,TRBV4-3,CASSQQAFSDNEQFF
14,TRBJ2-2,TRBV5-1,CASSSRQGSGELFF
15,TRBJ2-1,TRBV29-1,CSVAPRVDSYNEQFF
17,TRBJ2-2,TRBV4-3,CASSQEGGLATTGELFF
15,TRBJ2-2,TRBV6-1,CASSLLHQGTGELFF
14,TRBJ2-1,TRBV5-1,CASSLEAATNEQFF
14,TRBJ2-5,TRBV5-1,CASRGPGPQETQYF
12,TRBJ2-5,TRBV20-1,CSASGQQETQYF
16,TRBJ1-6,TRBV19,CASTSKTGRNNSPLHF
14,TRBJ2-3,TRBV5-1,CASSLGFTTDTQYF
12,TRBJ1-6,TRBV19,CASSIMSSPLHF
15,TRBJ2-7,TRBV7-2,CASSLERRQLLGQYF
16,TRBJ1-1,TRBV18,CASSPEGPLKNTEAFF
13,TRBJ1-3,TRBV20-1,CSVRLGSGNTIYF
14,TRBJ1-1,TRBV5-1,CASSLAPTNTEAFF
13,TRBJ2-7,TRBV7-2,CASSPRGGYEQYF
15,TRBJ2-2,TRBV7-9,CASSFRQGGTGELFF
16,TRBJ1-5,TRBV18,CASSLDRANLGQPQHF
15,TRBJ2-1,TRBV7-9,CASSGSGGSWHEQFF
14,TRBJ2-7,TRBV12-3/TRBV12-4,CASSFAGVSYEQYF
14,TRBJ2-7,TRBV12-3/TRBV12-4,CASSLVALLGEQYF
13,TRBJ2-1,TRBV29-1,CSVLGSSYNEQFF
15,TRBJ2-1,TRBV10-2,CASSGGWGSYNEQFF
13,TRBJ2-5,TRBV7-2,CASSYRYQETQYF
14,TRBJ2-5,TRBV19,CASSTSGTGGTQYF
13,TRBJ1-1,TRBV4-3,CASSQAPGTEAFF
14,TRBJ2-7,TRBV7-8,CASSHGGAASEQYF
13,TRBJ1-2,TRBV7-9,CASSLDGRDSYTF
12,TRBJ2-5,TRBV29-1,CSGGRLQETQYF
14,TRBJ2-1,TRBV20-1,CSASPPDFYNEQFF